The entry below describes one T cell receptor (beta chain). Preparation of the TCRbeta library used unique molecular identifiers. TCRdb reprocessed the PCR reads via MiXCR and lists one record per CDR3 protein. The sample holds fewer than 95,000 distinct CDR3 sequences; 12% are singletons and the top ten take approximately 13%. These data are taken from a study of T-cell reconstitution after alpha-beta-depleted transplantation in children. Looked up from germline, CDR1 is SGHDT and CDR2 is YYEEEE. The CDR3 is 13 amino acids. The V end was cut by 7 bases, the J end by 2 bases, with 11 bases between. The specimen was PBMCs from the stem cell graft donor, collected from the stem cell graft. The chain is built from TRBV5-6 and TRBJ2-3; D not certain. The receptor comes from a human donor who donated a stem cell graft to a child with inherited bone marrow failure. CDR3: CASRFGFTDTQYF. The CDR3 DNA reads TGTGCCAGCCGGTTCGGATTCACAGATACGCAGTATTTT.